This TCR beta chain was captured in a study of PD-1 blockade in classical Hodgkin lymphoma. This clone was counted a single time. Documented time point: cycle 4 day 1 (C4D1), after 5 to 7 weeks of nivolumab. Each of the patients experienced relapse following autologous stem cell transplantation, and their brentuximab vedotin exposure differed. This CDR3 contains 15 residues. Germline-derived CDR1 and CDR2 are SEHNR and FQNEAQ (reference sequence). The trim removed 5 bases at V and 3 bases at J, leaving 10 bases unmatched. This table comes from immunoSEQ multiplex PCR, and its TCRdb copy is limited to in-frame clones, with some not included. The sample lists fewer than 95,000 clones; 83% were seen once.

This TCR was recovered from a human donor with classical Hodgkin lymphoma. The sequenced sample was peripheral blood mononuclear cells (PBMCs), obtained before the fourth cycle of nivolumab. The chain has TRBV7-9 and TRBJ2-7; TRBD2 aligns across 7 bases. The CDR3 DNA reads TGTGCCAGCAGCCCCCCGATCGGGACTAACTACGAGCAGTACTTC. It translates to CASSPPIGTNYEQYF.